This T cell receptor (beta chain) was identified during a study of CD8 T cells in Susac syndrome (dated by TCRdb to the late 2010s). For context, the study as a whole: Whether CD8+ T cell activation and differentiation in Susac syndrome was antigen driven was tested using repertoire sequencing. Clonality of the CD8+ T cell repertoire was compared between over 10 healthy donors, approximately 14 Susac syndrome patients and about 15 multiple sclerosis patients. On the study overall, not on this receptor specifically: The study acknowledged that relatively few individuals were included in the TCR sequencing and HLA analysis.

RNA was extracted with the RNeasy kit and roughly 0.5 to 1 ug was reverse transcribed using random hexamers. The immunoSEQ multiplex PCR assay, which covers 54 Vbeta and 13 Jbeta segments, was used to amplify TCR beta CDR3 regions. Bias from PCR amplification was corrected by using a synthetic template baseline for primer optimization and for computational correction. As for the authors' bioinformatics: Reads were assigned to V, D and J genes according to IMGT and analyzed in immunoSEQ Analyzer, with only productive sequences retained. To calculate clonality, Shannon entropy was normalized by log2 of the number of productive unique sequences and then subtracted from one. For each patient and control, public and private clones were evaluated within the 100 most prevalent clones. A clone was defined as Susac-specific if it was absent from the healthy and MS cohorts, from over 1,000 published viral clones and from other ImmuneACCESS disease sequences. TCRdb ran its own pipeline on the public reads, namely fastp trimming at Q25 and MiXCR clone calling, and kept in-frame beta chains. Rows are combined by CDR3 protein, so each entry shows the most common genes and DNA. Here the V and J calls rest on TCRdb's processing, not on the authors' analysis. The sample has about 52,000 distinct CDR3 sequences on record, approximately 93% of them singletons. 0.4% to 0.55% of the sample goes to the ten largest clones.

Note on this clonotype: What antigen it recognizes has not been identified. Qualities for individual bases were not recorded, and no much larger clone is one base off.

The germline V gene (reference sequence) gives CDR1 as LNHDA and CDR2 as SQIVND. Trimming takes 7 bases from V and 4 bases from J, and the germline ends sit 19 bases apart. Its CDR3 holds 15 amino acids, cysteine through phenylalanine. Here the CDR3 DNA is all that survives: 45 bases in frame from base 1. High-throughput TCR beta sequencing profiled peripheral blood CD8+ and CD4+ T cells from healthy donors, Susac syndrome patients and multiple sclerosis patients. Multiple sclerosis controls were treatment-naive patients with stable or active relapsing-remitting disease fulfilling revised McDonald criteria. Bulk CD8+ and CD4+ T cells were purified by magnetic negative isolation, whereas CD8+ TEMRA cells were enriched by FACS. Blood was collected in EDTA tubes and processed within 24 hours, with PBMCs isolated through density gradient centrifugation. PBMCs destined for TCR sequencing were cryopreserved in liquid nitrogen and later thawed in a 37 °C water bath. A purity of at least 90% was achieved for sorted or isolated CD4+, CD8+ and CD8+ TEMRA cells.

Sequencing input: CD8+ T cells from PBMCs. This sequence originates from a human donor with multiple sclerosis. Recombination linked TRBV19 to TRBJ1-2; TRBD1 could be the D gene, as 6 bases match. In nucleotide form, the sequence is TGTGCCAGTACCGCCTGGACAGCTTCGTTCTATGGCTACACCTTC. Translated, it reads CASTAWTASFYGYTF.